Sequencing of this T cell receptor (beta chain) was carried out in a study of T and B cells in COVID-19 patients. Turning to the study itself: Comorbidities linked to unfavorable COVID-19 outcome were present in about 90% of the roughly 20 active-infection patients.

From blood, about 240-550 ng of genomic DNA served as TRB template. The CDR3 has 13 amino acids. Trimming took off 6 bases at V and 6 bases at J, with 15 bases between the two ends. The germline V gene encodes CDR1 DFQATT and CDR2 SNEGSKA (reference sequence). BIOMED2 TRB-A/B primer pools were used in multiplex TRB PCR. One entry per CDR3 protein, called by TCRdb with MiXCR from the multiplex PCR reads. The table lists around 5,100 distinct CDR3 sequences, 25% to 30% of them singletons. Sample: blood. This sequence joins TRBV20-1 and TRBJ1-3; D perhaps matches TRBD1 (5 bases). This TCR came from a human donor with active COVID-19. Here the CDR3 reads CSARGGVSNTIYF. DNA for the CDR3: TGCAGTGCCCGGGGGGGTGTATCAAACACCATATATTTT.